These 17 T cell receptor beta chains originate from one sample sequenced in a study of T cell repertoires in cytomegalovirus infection. TCRdb analysed the reads with MiXCR anew, one entry per CDR3 protein. The table includes under 150,000 distinct CDR3 sequences, 7.5% to 9% detected once. The sample taken for sequencing was PBMCs. The receptor set was obtained from a human donor in good health (CMV status not recorded). Some clones in this sample may be carry-over from other donors' samples.

This clonotype showed up many times. The rearrangement links TRBV12-3 or TRBV12-4 to TRBJ2-5; 8 bases are shared with TRBD1. This CDR3 has 12 amino acids. V lost 6 bases and J lost 3; bases outside the gene matches: 0. The CDR3 DNA sequence: TGTGCCAGCAGACAGGGGGAAGAGACCCAGTACTTC. As protein: CASRQGEETQYF.

This clonotype was seen only a few times. This chain joins TRBV2 and TRBJ2-2; D might be TRBD2 (5 bases). Looked up from germline, CDR1 is SNHLY and CDR2 is FYNNEI. The length of the CDR3 is 16 residues. Deletions cut 5 bases from V and 6 bases from J, with 19 bases between. The CDR3 DNA sequence: TGTGCCAGCAGTATCAGGAACAGCGCGGGCGCCGGGGAGCTGTTTTTT. The encoded protein is CASSIRNSAGAGELFF.

The chain employs TRBV18 and TRBJ1-4; 8 nucleotides line up with TRBD1. Germline V gene data show CDR1 as KGHSH and CDR2 as LQKENI. V gave up 4 bases and J gave up 6 bases; unmatched junction bases: 4. This CDR3 comprises 14 residues. The CDR3 DNA is TGTGCCAGCTCACTGGACAGGGTTGATGAAAAACTGTTTTTT. This translates into CASSLDRVDEKLFF.

This rearrangement joins TRBV28 to TRBJ1-1; D gene ambiguous. With 6 bases removed from V and 9 bases from J, the gap between germline ends came to 17 bases. The CDR3 runs to 13 residues. Germline CDR1 and CDR2: MDHEN and SYDVKM. The CDR3 coding sequence is TGTGCCAGCAGGCCGACCGTGGAAAGGAAAGCTTTCTTT. Encoded protein: CASRPTVERKAFF.

For this clonotype: This may come from a read error, since a much larger clone is one base off. The gene calls are TRBV27 and TRBJ2-2, with D tentatively TRBD1 or TRBD2 (5 bases each). Germline assignment: CDR1 MNHEY and CDR2 SMNVEV (reference sequence). The CDR3 extends over 14 amino acids. Trimming stripped 4 bases from V and 4 bases from J, with 10 bases between. This CDR3 reads CASSSTGGTGELFF. Written as DNA, the CDR3 is TGTGCCAGCAGTTCCACAGGAGGCACCGGGGAGCTGTTTTTT.

The chain employs TRBV20-1 and TRBJ1-1; D is possibly TRBD1 (6 bases). CDR3 length equals 15 residues. Germline loops: CDR1 DFQATT, CDR2 SNEGSKA (reference sequence). V was trimmed by 3 bases and J by 0 bases, leaving 14 bases between them. The CDR3 sequence: CSASRRGGLNTEAFF. The CDR3 region has the DNA TGCAGTGCTAGCCGGCGGGGGGGGCTGAACACTGAAGCTTTCTTT.

Many counts were recorded for this clonotype. The chain uses TRBV7-8 and TRBJ2-2; 8 nucleotides agree with TRBD1. Germline V gene data show CDR1 as SGHVS and CDR2 as FQNEAQ. The length of the CDR3 is 16 residues. V dropped 5 bases and J dropped 0; count of bases not matched to a gene: 5. CDR3 DNA sequence: TGTGCCAGCAGCATATCACAGGGGGCGAACACCGGGGAGCTGTTTTTT. As protein: CASSISQGANTGELFF. The full variable domain, completed using reference TRBV7-8 and TRBJ2-2, is GAGVSQSPRYKVAKRGQDVALRCDPISGHVSLFWYQQALGQGPEFLTYFQNEAQLDKSGLPSDRFFAERPEGSVSTLKIQRTQQEDSAVYLCASSISQGANTGELFFGEGSRLTVL.

This clonotype appeared a few times. The chain is built from TRBV20-1 and TRBJ2-3; TRBD2 matches at 12 bases. Germline-derived CDR1 and CDR2 are DFQATT and SNEGSKA (reference sequence). V trimming: 6 bases; J trimming: 11 bases; junction bases outside the gene matches: 9. The CDR3 is made up of 13 amino acids. CDR3 sequence reads: CSAPTSGGFWQYF. The CDR3, as DNA: TGCAGTGCCCCGACTAGCGGGGGATTCTGGCAGTATTTT.

The chain carries TRBV6-6 and TRBJ2-7; possible D gene TRBD2, 5 bases. Germline V gene lookup returns CDR1 MNHNY and CDR2 SVGAGI (reference sequence). The CDR3 consists of 13 residues. V lost 6 bases and J 2 bases, leaving 11 bases between the germline ends. The CDR3 coding sequence is TGTGCCAGCAGGAAGGACGGGACCTACGAGCAGTACTTC. Amino acids: CASRKDGTYEQYF.

This clonotype was recorded at least ten times. The chain combines TRBV7-2 with TRBJ2-7; D uncertain. Trimming shortened V by 5 bases and J by 4 bases, and 6 bases separated the two germline ends. Per germline, CDR1 SGHTA and CDR2 FQGNSA. The CDR3 has 11 residues. The CDR3 is CASSQVYEQYF. The CDR3 DNA reads TGTGCCAGCAGCCAAGTATACGAGCAGTACTTC.

The chain couples TRBV7-6 to TRBJ1-1, with 9 bases fitting TRBD1. The CDR3 runs to 16 residues. Losses at the gene ends were 5 bases for V and 0 bases for J; bases not matched to a gene: 7. The germline V gene encodes CDR1 SGHVS and CDR2 FNYEAQ. CDR3 sequence (DNA): TGTGCCAGCAGCCACCGGGACAGGGCTGTGAACACTGAAGCTTTCTTT. Translating gives CASSHRDRAVNTEAFF.

The chain has TRBV20-1 and TRBJ1-5; no clear D. This CDR3 is 13 amino acids long. V lost 2 bases and J 0 bases, leaving 5 bases between the germline ends. CDR1 and CDR2 (germline): DFQATT, SNEGSKA (reference sequence). The CDR3 loop is CSARQDSNQPQHF. The CDR3 DNA sequence: TGCAGTGCTAGACAAGATAGCAATCAGCCCCAGCATTTT.

This clonotype was detected ten times or more. The chain couples TRBV10-3 to TRBJ1-1, with D maybe TRBD1 (5 bases). V was pared by 5 bases and J by 4 bases, with 17 bases between. Germline CDR1 reads ENHRY; CDR2 reads SYGVKD. The CDR3 spans 15 residues. CDR3 coding DNA: TGTGCCATCAGTCTAGACGGTGGGGCGAGCACTGAAGCTTTCTTT. Its translation: CAISLDGGASTEAFF.

The chain employs TRBV19 and TRBJ1-1; tentative D call: TRBD1 (5 bases). The CDR3 has 13 amino acids. Trimming took off 3 bases at V and 8 bases at J, with 13 bases between the two ends. From germline, CDR1 is LNHDA and CDR2 SQIVND (reference sequence). This CDR3 reads CASSMAGVAEAFF. The CDR3 DNA is TGTGCCAGTAGTATGGCGGGGGTTGCAGAAGCTTTCTTT.

The chain has TRBV6-2 or TRBV6-3 and TRBJ1-2; TRBD1 aligns across 10 bases. Germline CDR1 is MNHEY and CDR2 is SVGEGT. J lost 4 bases, V lost 6 bases, and 5 bases had no gene match. The CDR3 consists of 14 residues. The CDR3 nucleotides read TGTGCCAGCAGGCCGACAGGGGGCAGCTATGGCTACACCTTC. Amino acid sequence: CASRPTGGSYGYTF.

This clonotype was observed at least ten times. The chain recombines TRBV25-1 with TRBJ1-1; TRBD1 aligns across 12 bases. The CDR3 contains 18 residues. CDR1 and CDR2 (germline): MGHDK, SYGVNS. V lost 3 bases to trimming and J lost 8 bases; unmatched junction nucleotides: 16. The CDR3, as DNA: TGTGCCAGCAGTGACCGAACCCTTATCGGGACAGGGGGCTACGAAGCTTTCTTT. Translating it yields CASSDRTLIGTGGYEAFF.

At least ten counts were recorded for this clonotype. The rearrangement links TRBV28 to TRBJ2-2; 9 bases align to TRBD2. The V segment lost 6 bases and the J segment 3 bases; nucleotides outside the gene matches: 2. This CDR3 spans 14 amino acids. Germline V gives CDR1 MDHEN, CDR2 SYDVKM. The CDR3 bases are TGTGCCAGCAGCTTAGCGGGGGACACCGGGGAGCTGTTTTTT. It specifies CASSLAGDTGELFF. Combining the CDR3 with reference TRBV28 and TRBJ2-2 gives the whole variable domain DVKVTQSSRYLVKRTGEKVFLECVQDMDHENMFWYRQDPGLGLRLIYFSYDVKMKEKGDIPEGYSVSREKKERFSLILESASTNQTSMYLCASSLAGDTGELFFGEGSRLTVL.